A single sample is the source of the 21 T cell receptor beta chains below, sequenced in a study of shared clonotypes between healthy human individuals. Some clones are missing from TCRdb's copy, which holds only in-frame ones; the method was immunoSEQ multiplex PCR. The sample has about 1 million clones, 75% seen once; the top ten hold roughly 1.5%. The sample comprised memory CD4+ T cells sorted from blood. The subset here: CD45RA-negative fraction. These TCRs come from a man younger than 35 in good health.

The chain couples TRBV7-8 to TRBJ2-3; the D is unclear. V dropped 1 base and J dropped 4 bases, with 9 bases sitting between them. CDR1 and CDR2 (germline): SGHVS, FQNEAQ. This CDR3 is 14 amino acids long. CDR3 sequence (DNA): TGTGCCAGCAGCTTAGATTCTGCCGCAGATACGCAGTATTTT. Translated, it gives CASSLDSAADTQYF.

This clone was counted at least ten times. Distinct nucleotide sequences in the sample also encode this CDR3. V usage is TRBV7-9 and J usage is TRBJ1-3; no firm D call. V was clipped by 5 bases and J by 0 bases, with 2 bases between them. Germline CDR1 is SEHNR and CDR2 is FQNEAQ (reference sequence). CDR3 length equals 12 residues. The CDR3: CASSPSGNTIYF. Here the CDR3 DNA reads TGTGCCAGCAGCCCCTCTGGAAACACCATATATTTT.

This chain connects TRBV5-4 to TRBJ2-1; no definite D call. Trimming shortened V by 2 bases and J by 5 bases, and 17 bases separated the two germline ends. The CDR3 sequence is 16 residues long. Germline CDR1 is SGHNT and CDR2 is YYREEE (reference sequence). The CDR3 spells CASSFPGGRSNNEQFF. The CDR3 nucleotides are TGTGCCAGCAGCTTTCCGGGCGGACGGTCCAACAATGAGCAGTTCTTC. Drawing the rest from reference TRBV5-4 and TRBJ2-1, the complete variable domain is ETGVTQSPTHLIKTRGQQVTLRCSSQSGHNTVSWYQQALGQGPQFIFQYYREEENGRGNFPPRFSGLQFPNYSSELNVNALELDDSALYLCASSFPGGRSNNEQFFGPGTRLTVL.

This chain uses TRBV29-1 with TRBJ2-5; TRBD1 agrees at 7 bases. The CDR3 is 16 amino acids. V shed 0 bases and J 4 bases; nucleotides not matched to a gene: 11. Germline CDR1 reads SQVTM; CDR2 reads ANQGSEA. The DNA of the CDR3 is TGCAGCGTTGAAGAAACAGGGGAGTTTTGGGGAGAGACCCAGTACTTC. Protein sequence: CSVEETGEFWGETQYF.

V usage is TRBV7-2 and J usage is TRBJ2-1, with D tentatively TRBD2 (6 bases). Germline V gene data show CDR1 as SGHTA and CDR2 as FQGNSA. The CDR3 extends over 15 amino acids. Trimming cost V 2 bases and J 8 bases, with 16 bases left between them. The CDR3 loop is CASSLQAGLAYEQFF. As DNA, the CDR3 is TGTGCCAGCAGCTTACAGGCGGGGCTAGCCTATGAGCAGTTCTTC.

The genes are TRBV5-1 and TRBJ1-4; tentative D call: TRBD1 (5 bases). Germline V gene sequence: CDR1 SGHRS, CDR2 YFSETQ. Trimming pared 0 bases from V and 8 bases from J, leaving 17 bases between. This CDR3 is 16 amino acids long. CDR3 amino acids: CASSLVLWGPGEKLFF. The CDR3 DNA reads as TGCGCCAGCAGCTTGGTTCTATGGGGCCCGGGGGAAAAACTGTTTTTT.

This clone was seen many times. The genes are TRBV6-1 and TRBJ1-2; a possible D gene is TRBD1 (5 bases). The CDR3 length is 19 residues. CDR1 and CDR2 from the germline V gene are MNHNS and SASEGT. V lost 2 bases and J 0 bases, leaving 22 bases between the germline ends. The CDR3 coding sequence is TGTGCCAGCAGTGAAAGAAAAGGTCGGGGGTGGACCGCTAACTATGGCTACACCTTC. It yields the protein CASSERKGRGWTANYGYTF.

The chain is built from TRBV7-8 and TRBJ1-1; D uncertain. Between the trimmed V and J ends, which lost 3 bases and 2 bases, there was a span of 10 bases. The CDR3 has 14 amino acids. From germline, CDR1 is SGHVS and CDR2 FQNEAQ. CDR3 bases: TGTGCCAGCAGCTTTATGTTAGCCAACACTGAAGCTTTCTTT. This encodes CASSFMLANTEAFF.

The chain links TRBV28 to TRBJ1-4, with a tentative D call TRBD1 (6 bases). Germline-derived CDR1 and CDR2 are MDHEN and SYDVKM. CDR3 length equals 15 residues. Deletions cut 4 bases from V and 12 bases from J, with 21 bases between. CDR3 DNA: TGTGCCAGCAGTTCAACGGGACATGGACATCGGGAACTGTTTTTT. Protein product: CASSSTGHGHRELFF.

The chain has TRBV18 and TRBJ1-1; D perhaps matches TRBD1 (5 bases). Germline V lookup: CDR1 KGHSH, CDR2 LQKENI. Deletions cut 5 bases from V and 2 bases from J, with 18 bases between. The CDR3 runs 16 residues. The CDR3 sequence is CASSSGLEGRNTEAFF. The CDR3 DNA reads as TGTGCCAGCTCATCGGGACTTGAGGGCAGAAACACTGAAGCTTTCTTT. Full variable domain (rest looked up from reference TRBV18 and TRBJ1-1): NAGVMQNPRHLVRRRGQEARLRCSPMKGHSHVYWYRQLPEEGLKFMVYLQKENIIDESGMPKERFSAEFPKEGPSILRIQQVVRGDSAAYFCASSSGLEGRNTEAFFGQGTRLTVV.

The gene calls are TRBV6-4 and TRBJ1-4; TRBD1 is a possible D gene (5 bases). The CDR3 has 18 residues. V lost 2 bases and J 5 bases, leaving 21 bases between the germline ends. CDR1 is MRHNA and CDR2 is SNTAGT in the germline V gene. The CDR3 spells CASSDPTRGEGRNEKLFF. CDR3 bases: TGTGCCAGCAGTGACCCAACGAGGGGAGAAGGAAGGAATGAAAAACTGTTTTTT.

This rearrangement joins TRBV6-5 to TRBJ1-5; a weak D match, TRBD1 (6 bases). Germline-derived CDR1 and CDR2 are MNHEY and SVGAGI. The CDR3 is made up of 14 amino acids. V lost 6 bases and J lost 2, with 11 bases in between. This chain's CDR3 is CASSQGKGNQPQHF. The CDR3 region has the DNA TGTGCCAGCAGCCAGGGGAAGGGCAATCAGCCCCAGCATTTT.

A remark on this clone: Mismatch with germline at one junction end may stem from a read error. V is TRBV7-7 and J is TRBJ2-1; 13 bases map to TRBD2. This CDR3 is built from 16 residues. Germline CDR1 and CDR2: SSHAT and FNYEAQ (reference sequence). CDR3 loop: CASSLGEPGLAGEQFF. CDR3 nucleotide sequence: TGTGCTAGCAGCTTAGGGGAACCGGGACTAGCGGGGGAGCAGTTCTTC.

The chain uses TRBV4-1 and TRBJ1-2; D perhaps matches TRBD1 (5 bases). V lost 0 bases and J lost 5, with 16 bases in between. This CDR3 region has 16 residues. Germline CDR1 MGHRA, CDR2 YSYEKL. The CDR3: CASSQEYRAGRYGYTF. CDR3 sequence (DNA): TGCGCCAGCAGCCAAGAATATAGGGCAGGGAGGTATGGCTACACCTTC.

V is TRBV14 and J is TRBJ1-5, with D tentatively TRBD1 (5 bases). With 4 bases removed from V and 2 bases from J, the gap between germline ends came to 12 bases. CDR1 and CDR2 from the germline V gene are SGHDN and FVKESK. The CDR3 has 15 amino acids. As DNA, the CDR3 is TGTGCCAGCAGCCTCCACGGGACGGGCAATCAGCCCCAGCATTTT. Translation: CASSLHGTGNQPQHF.

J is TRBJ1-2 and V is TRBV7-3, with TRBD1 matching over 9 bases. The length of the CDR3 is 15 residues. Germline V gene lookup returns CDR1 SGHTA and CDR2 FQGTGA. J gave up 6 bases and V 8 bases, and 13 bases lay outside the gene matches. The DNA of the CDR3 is TGTGCCAGCGGCCGGGACAGGGTTGGATCGGATGGCTACACCTTC. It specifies CASGRDRVGSDGYTF.

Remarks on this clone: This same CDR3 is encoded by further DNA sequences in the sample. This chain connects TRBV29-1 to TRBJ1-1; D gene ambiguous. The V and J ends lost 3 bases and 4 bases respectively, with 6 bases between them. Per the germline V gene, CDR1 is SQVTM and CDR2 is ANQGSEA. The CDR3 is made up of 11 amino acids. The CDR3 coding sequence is TGCAGCGTTGACGGCGGCACTGAAGCTTTCTTT. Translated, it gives CSVDGGTEAFF.

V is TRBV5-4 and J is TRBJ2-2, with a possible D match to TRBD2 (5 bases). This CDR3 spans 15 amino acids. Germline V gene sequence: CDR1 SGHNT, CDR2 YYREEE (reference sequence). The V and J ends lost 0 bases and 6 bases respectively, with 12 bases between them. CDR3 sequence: CASSLAPREPGELFF. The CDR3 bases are TGTGCCAGCAGCTTGGCCCCAAGGGAGCCCGGGGAGCTGTTTTTT.

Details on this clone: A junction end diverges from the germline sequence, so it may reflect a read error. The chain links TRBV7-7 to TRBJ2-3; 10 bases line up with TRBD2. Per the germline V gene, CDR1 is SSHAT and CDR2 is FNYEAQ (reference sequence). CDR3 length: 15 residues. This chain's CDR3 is CASSSGTSGTDTQYF. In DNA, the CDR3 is TGTGCTAGCAGCTCGGGGACTAGCGGCACAGATACGCAGTATTTT.

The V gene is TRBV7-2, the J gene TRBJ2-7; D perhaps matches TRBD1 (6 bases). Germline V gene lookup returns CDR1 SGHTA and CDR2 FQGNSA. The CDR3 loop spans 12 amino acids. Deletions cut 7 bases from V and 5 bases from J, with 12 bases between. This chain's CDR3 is CASNTGTNEQYF. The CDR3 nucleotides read TGTGCCAGCAACACAGGGACGAACGAGCAGTACTTC.

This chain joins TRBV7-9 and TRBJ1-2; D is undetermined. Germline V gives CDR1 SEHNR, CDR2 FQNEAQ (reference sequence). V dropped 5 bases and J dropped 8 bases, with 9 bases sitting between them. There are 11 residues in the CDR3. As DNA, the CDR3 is TGTGCCAGCAGCCATCAAGAGGGCTACACCTTC. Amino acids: CASSHQEGYTF.